This T cell receptor beta chain was documented in a study of blood T cells in healthy people across ages (dated by TCRdb to the mid-2010s). For the wider study: In model experiments, template switching captured roughly one uniquely barcoded TCR beta cDNA molecule for every two T cells. The donors were divided into four age groups: young (average approximately 16 years), middle-aged (about 40), aged (roughly 66) and long-lived (more than 75). The study measured age-related changes in TCR beta repertoire diversity using deep sequencing normalized with unique cDNA molecular identifiers. The study analyzed two additional independent replicas of 1 million unique cDNA reads from the same blood draw for two donors, one aged 18 to 30 and one aged 80 or older. To avoid experimental bias, donors of different ages were spread randomly across the sequencing lanes. The study at large found these results: A strong correlation was found between observed TCR beta diversity and the percentage of naive T cells measured by flow cytometry. Estimates of total diversity based on one million sequenced T cells were regarded as lower bounds and as underestimates. Since profiling was done on bulk unsorted PBMCs, naive and antigen-experienced compartments could not be conclusively compared. The CMV infection status of donors was not known, potentially confounding age-related changes in expanded clonotypes. Observed TCR beta diversity per million T cells fell roughly linearly with age, and a significant reduction was already apparent by age about 38. Compared with the aged group, more naive CD4+ T cells, fewer expanded clones and increased TCR diversity were shown by the long-lived group, suggesting age selection.

The roughly 39 donors, aged about 6 to 95 years, were systemically healthy Caucasian individuals from Russia. Around 10 milliliters of peripheral blood were collected from each donor into EDTA-treated Vacutainer tubes. Ficoll-Paque density-gradient centrifugation was used to isolate PBMCs, with at least 7 million per sample. Total RNA, at least 5 micrograms per sample, was extracted from PBMCs with Trizol reagent. For every donor, flow cytometry on a PBMC aliquot measured the percentage of naive CD45RAhigh/CD27high T cells. The CDR3 covers 13 residues, taking in both the cysteine and the phenylalanine. Left in the record is the CDR3 DNA by itself, 39 bases read in frame from the first base. V is clipped by 4 bases and J by 5 bases, and the sequence between their germline boundaries is 12 bases long. CDR1 and CDR2, per the germline V gene, are SGDLS and YYNGEE. Libraries were built with 5' RACE. This sample was sequenced with an Illumina HiSeq 2500. A second 7 to 11 cycle PCR used a sample-barcoded 5' primer and a J-beta primer mix. Each TCR beta cDNA molecule received a unique molecular identifier from a template-switch 5' adaptor carrying 12 random nucleotides. Each sample yielded at least 3 million CDR3-containing paired-end reads. The Mint cDNA synthesis kit, primed by a TRBC-specific oligonucleotide, was used to synthesize first-strand cDNA from all RNA. All cDNA was treated with uracil-DNA glycosylase and then went through a first 18-cycle PCR with the universal primers M1SS and BC2_uni_R. Per the source publication's procedure: For normalization, 1 million high-quality reads were randomly selected from each sample, with every read carrying a distinct molecular identifier. Instead of being binned into consensus sequences, reads that shared molecular identifiers were thrown out. MiTCR, set to a Q25 quality threshold and the strictest error-elimination algorithm, was used for CDR3 identification, clonotype clustering and error correction. A nonparametric unseen species model with Euler transformation was used to estimate lower-bound total TCR beta diversity. Clones were called with MiXCR by TCRdb after fastp trimmed the public reads at Q25, and only in-frame beta chains were retained. Duplicate CDR3 protein sequences are folded into a single record with the most common DNA and genes. TCRdb's processing, not the authors' own work, is the source of the V and J calls. For this sample the table gives approximately 1.5 million distinct CDR3 sequences, of which 42% were detected only once. More than 4% of the sample is in the top ten clones.

Details on this clonotype: Which antigen it targets is not known. No per-base quality is available; no much larger clone lies one base away.

Sequencing was done on a sample of blood. The receptor was isolated from a woman aged 18-29 years in good health. The V and J segments used are TRBV9 and TRBJ2-5; the D gene remains uncertain. The sequence in DNA is TGTGCCAGCAGCAAGTACGTAGGGGAGACCCAGTACTTC. Translated, it gives CASSKYVGETQYF.